A selection of T cell receptor beta chains follows, all from one sample in a study of blood T cell repertoires in COVID-19. Only in-frame clones appear in the TCRdb table, and some are missing; sequencing was by immunoSEQ multiplex PCR. The data contain around 300,000 clones, about four fifths of them seen just once; the ten biggest clones take up under 3%. Material for sequencing was peripheral blood. The receptors here all came from a man aged 30 to 45 with active or convalescent COVID-19. The CDR3 runs from the conserved cysteine through the conserved F or W. A D gene is named only where the DNA matches it firmly. Size is stated for part of the rows, as once, few or many counts, or as a class when the clone is expanded.

j_call	d_call	clone_size	cdr3_length	v_call	cdr3_aa	cdr3_nt
TRBJ2-3	.	.	15	TRBV7-3	CASSFRGLFTDTQYF	TGTGCCAGCAGCTTCAGGGGATTATTTACAGATACGCAGTATTTT
TRBJ2-5	.	.	11	TRBV20-1	CSARPEETQYF	TGCAGTGCTAGACCTGAAGAGACCCAGTACTTC
TRBJ1-6	.	.	16	TRBV2	CASSESRNSYNSPLHF	TGTGCCAGCAGTGAGTCCAGAAACTCCTATAATTCACCCCTCCACTTT
TRBJ2-7	TRBD1	.	13	TRBV6-2/TRBV6-3	CASSPGTGNEQYF	TGTGCCAGCAGCCCCGGGACAGGGAACGAGCAGTACTTC
TRBJ1-2	.	.	13	TRBV30	CAWTPTGTVGYTF	TGTGCCTGGACCCCTACCGGGACTGTTGGCTACACCTTC
TRBJ2-7	TRBD2	.	13	TRBV6-2/TRBV6-3	CASSPGVAGEQYF	TGTGCCAGCAGCCCCGGGGTAGCGGGCGAGCAGTACTTC
TRBJ1-3	.	.	14	TRBV2	CASSRRGSGNTIYF	TGTGCCAGCAGCCGACGGGGCTCTGGAAACACCATATATTTT
TRBJ1-2	.	.	13	TRBV29-1	CSVASDSGLYYTF	TGCAGCGTTGCAAGTGACAGTGGTTTATACTACACCTTC
TRBJ1-2	.	few	13	TRBV6-2/TRBV6-3	CASSLELLGGYTF	TGTGCCAGCAGTCTCGAACTGCTAGGTGGCTACACCTTC
TRBJ1-2	TRBD1	.	13	TRBV6-6	CASRATGGNFYTF	TGTGCCAGCAGAGCCACAGGGGGAAACTTTTACACCTTC
TRBJ1-4	TRBD1	.	13	TRBV7-2	CASRHRGSEKLFF	TGTGCCAGCAGACACAGGGGTAGTGAAAAACTGTTTTTT
TRBJ2-3	TRBD1	.	15	TRBV6-4	CASSEGTGAADTQYF	TGTGCCAGCAGTGAAGGGACAGGGGCGGCAGATACGCAGTATTTT
TRBJ2-5	TRBD1	.	13	TRBV12-3/TRBV12-4	CASSLRGLETQYF	TGTGCCAGCAGTTTGAGGGGGCTGGAGACCCAGTACTTC
TRBJ1-5	.	.	15	TRBV18	CASSRAGAGNQPQHF	TGTGCCAGCTCACGGGCCGGCGCAGGCAATCAGCCCCAGCATTTT
TRBJ2-1	TRBD2	.	19	TRBV27	CASSLRLAGAKSSYNEQFF	TGTGCCAGCAGTTTAAGACTAGCGGGGGCCAAAAGCTCCTACAATGAGCAGTTCTTC
TRBJ2-1	.	.	18	TRBV21-1	CASSTPLLAESSYNEQFF	TGTGCCAGCAGCACCCCCCTTCTAGCGGAGAGCTCCTACAATGAGCAGTTCTTC
TRBJ2-1	.	.	16	TRBV5-1	CASSLALDSSYNEQFF	TGCGCCAGCAGCTTGGCCCTAGATAGCTCCTACAATGAGCAGTTCTTC